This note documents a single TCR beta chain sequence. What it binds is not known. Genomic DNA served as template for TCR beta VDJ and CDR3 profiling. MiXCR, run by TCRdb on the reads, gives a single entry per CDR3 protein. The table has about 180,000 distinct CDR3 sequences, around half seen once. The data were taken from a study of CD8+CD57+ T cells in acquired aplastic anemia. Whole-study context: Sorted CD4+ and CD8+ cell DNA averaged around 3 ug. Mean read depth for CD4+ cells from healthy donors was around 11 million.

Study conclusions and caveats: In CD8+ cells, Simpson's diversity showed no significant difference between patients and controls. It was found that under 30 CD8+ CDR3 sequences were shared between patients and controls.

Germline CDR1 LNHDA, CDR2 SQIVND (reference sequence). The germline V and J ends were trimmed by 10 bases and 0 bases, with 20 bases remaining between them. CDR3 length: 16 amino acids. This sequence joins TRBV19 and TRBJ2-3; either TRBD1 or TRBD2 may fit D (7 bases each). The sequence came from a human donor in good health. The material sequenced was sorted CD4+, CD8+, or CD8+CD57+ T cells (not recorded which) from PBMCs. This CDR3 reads CATSRGGGQSTDTQYF. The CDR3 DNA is TGTGCCACCTCACGAGGGGGGGGACAGAGCACAGATACGCAGTATTTT.